The sequence of this T cell receptor beta chain was determined in a study of T-cell reconstitution after alpha-beta-depleted transplantation in children. Study-level points and caveats: By one year post-transplant, T-cell counts and diversity largely arose from T cells that were newly produced.

Trimming stripped 5 bases from V and 4 bases from J, with 14 bases between. This CDR3 region has 15 residues. Molecular barcoding with unique molecular identifiers was used for the TCRbeta library. In TCRdb, the PCR reads were re-called with MiXCR into one record per CDR3 protein. The profile shows about a million distinct CDR3 sequences, less than 30% of them singletons. Of note for this clonotype: What it binds is not known.

The material sequenced was PBMCs, mostly from graft donor cells, taken 360 days after TCRalphabeta/CD19-depleted stem cell transplant. The rearrangement joins TRBV12-3 or TRBV12-4 to TRBJ1-4; D may be TRBD1 (6 bases). The clonotype was recovered from a boy less than two years old who had a stem cell transplant for SCID, so the T cells may come from the graft donor. The CDR3 nucleotides are TGTGCCAGCAGTCCCCCACAGGGCCGTAATGAAAAACTGTTTTTT. It codes for CASSPPQGRNEKLFF.